Listed below are T cell receptor beta chains from one sample, sequenced in a study of blood T cell repertoires in COVID-19. The method was immunoSEQ multiplex PCR; TCRdb's version includes in-frame clones alone and lacks a portion of them. Altogether about 160,000 clones are present, about 92% being singletons, with the ten largest covering more than 4.5%. Sequencing was carried out using peripheral blood. Receptors originate from a man younger than 45 with COVID-19, enrolled during active disease. Both conserved end residues are part of each CDR3. Each record gives: CDR3 length, clone size, V gene, J gene, D gene, CDR3 DNA, CDR3 protein. A D gene is named only where the DNA matches it firmly. Clone size is stated in some rows and not others, as once, few, many or a class when expanded.

>14|-|TRBV6-5|TRBJ2-7|TRBD1
TGTGCCAGCACCCTCGGACAGGATCCCTACGAGCAGTACTTC
CASTLGQDPYEQYF
>14|-|TRBV14|TRBJ1-1|-
TGTGCCAGCAGCCAAGGTATTCTGAACACTGAAGCTTTCTTT
CASSQGILNTEAFF
>13|-|TRBV7-9|TRBJ1-2|TRBD1
TGTGCCAGCAGCTTAGAGGGGGCGGACGGCTACACCTTC
CASSLEGADGYTF
>12|-|TRBV7-2|TRBJ2-1|-
TGTGCCAGCAGCTTACGGGGAAATGAGCAGTTCTTC
CASSLRGNEQFF
>15|-|TRBV7-2|TRBJ2-1|-
TGTGCCAGCAGCTACGGGGTAAGCTCCTACAATGAGCAGTTCTTC
CASSYGVSSYNEQFF
>16|few|TRBV28|TRBJ2-5|TRBD2
TGTGCCAGCAGTTTAATGGCTAGCGGGAGGGAAGAGACCCAGTACTTC
CASSLMASGREETQYF
>16|-|TRBV19|TRBJ1-5|TRBD1
TGTGCCAGTACCGCCGAGGGCAGGGGGCGTAATCAGCCCCAGCATTTT
CASTAEGRGRNQPQHF
>17|-|TRBV3-1/TRBV3-2|TRBJ1-5|TRBD1
TGTGCCAGCAGCCAGGGTATCACAGGGGTCTCCAATCAGCCCCAGCATTTT
CASSQGITGVSNQPQHF
>13|once|TRBV7-2|TRBJ2-1|-
TGTGCCAGCAGCTTAAGGGGGGGGAATGAGCAGTTCTTC
CASSLRGGNEQFF
>13|-|TRBV19|TRBJ2-1|-
TGTGCCAGTACCGGTCAGGGATTCAATGAGCAGTTCTTC
CASTGQGFNEQFF
>16|-|TRBV7-2|TRBJ2-1|TRBD2
TGTGCCAGCAGCTTAGTCGGGGGGGGAACCTACAATGAGCAGTTCTTC
CASSLVGGGTYNEQFF
>17|-|TRBV24-1|TRBJ1-4|TRBD1
TGTGCCACCAGTGGCTCGGGCAGGGGGTCGACTAATGAAAAACTGTTTTTT
CATSGSGRGSTNEKLFF
>16|-|TRBV24-1|TRBJ2-1|TRBD2
TGTGCCACCAGTGATTTGTCGGGAGGGACCTACAATGAGCAGTTCTTC
CATSDLSGGTYNEQFF
>17|-|TRBV27|TRBJ2-7|TRBD1
TGTGCCAGCAGTTTAGTCCGATTAGGACAGGGCGAGCACGAGCAGTACTTC
CASSLVRLGQGEHEQYF
>15|-|TRBV28|TRBJ2-7|TRBD1
TGTGCCAGCAGTTCCTCCGGGACAGGGTTCTCCGAGCAGTACTTC
CASSSSGTGFSEQYF
>12|-|TRBV28|TRBJ1-1|TRBD1
TGTGCCACTAGACAGGGGTACACTGAAGCTTTCTTT
CATRQGYTEAFF
>14|-|TRBV28|TRBJ2-7|TRBD2
TGTGCCAGCAGTTTATGGCTAGCGGGTTCTCAGCAGTACTTC
CASSLWLAGSQQYF
>15|-|TRBV18|TRBJ2-3|TRBD2
TGTGCCAGCTCACAGGTAGCGGGAGGGCCGGATACGCAGTATTTT
CASSQVAGGPDTQYF
>13|-|TRBV6-2/TRBV6-3|TRBJ1-2|-
TGTGCCAGCAGTTCCTCCGAGAGCGGGGATAACACCTTC
CASSSSESGDNTF
>14|-|TRBV28|TRBJ2-7|-
TGTGCCAGCATCCTGGCTGGTAACTCCTACGAGCAGTACTTC
CASILAGNSYEQYF
>16|-|TRBV7-9|TRBJ1-1|TRBD1
TGTGCCAGCAGCTTAGCGATAACAGGGGTGAACACTGAAGCTTTCTTT
CASSLAITGVNTEAFF
>10|once|TRBV12-3/TRBV12-4|TRBJ2-1|-
TGTGCCAGCAGTTTAGGCCGCCTATTCTTC
CASSLGRLFF
>14|-|TRBV9|TRBJ1-2|-
TGTGCCAGCAGCGTAGATCCGGGGAACTATGGCTACACCTTC
CASSVDPGNYGYTF
>16|-|TRBV4-1|TRBJ2-3|-
TGCGCCAGCAGCCAACGCCCCTTAGCGTCGACAGATACGCAGTATTTT
CASSQRPLASTDTQYF
>15|-|TRBV3-1/TRBV3-2|TRBJ1-3|-
TGTGCCAGCAGCCCGCCAGGGGCTGCTGGAAACACCATATATTTT
CASSPPGAAGNTIYF
>21|-|TRBV7-2|TRBJ2-1|TRBD2
TGTGCCAGCACCCTAGCCAGGGGCGGGACTAGCGGGAGGCTTCCCTACAATGAGCAGTTCTTC
CASTLARGGTSGRLPYNEQFF
>11|once|TRBV28|TRBJ1-2|-
TGTGCCAGCACCGTCGGAGGTGGCTACACCTTC
CASTVGGGYTF
>14|once|TRBV4-1|TRBJ2-2|-
TGCGCCAGCAGCCAAGTTACGAACACCGGGGAGCTGTTTTTT
CASSQVTNTGELFF
>11|once|TRBV12-3/TRBV12-4|TRBJ2-3|-
TGTGCCAGCACCTATACAGATACGCAGTATTTT
CASTYTDTQYF
>15|-|TRBV27|TRBJ2-7|TRBD1
TGTGCCAGCAGTTTCCGGGACAGGGGACGGAACGAGCAGTACTTC
CASSFRDRGRNEQYF
>14|-|TRBV5-6|TRBJ1-5|-
TGTGCCAGCAGCGGGGGCCTCGGGAGGCAGCCCCAGCATTTT
CASSGGLGRQPQHF
>17|-|TRBV3-1/TRBV3-2|TRBJ2-3|-
TGTGCCAGCAGCCGGCCCCGCACGGGGAGGAGCCCAGATACGCAGTATTTT
CASSRPRTGRSPDTQYF
>13|-|TRBV19|TRBJ1-2|-
TGTGCCAGTAGTATCTCAGGGAACTATGGCTACACCTTC
CASSISGNYGYTF
>13|-|TRBV5-1|TRBJ1-4|TRBD1
TGCGCCAGCAGCCCAGCTGACAGGGATGGACTGTTTTTT
CASSPADRDGLFF
>17|-|TRBV27|TRBJ2-1|-
TGTGCCAGCAGTTTATCGGCGGACAGCCAATACTACAATGAGCAGTTCTTC
CASSLSADSQYYNEQFF
>14|-|TRBV7-8|TRBJ1-1|-
TGTGCCAGCAGCCCAGATCGTTCAGTTGGTTCTGGTTTCTTT
CASSPDRSVGSGFF
>15|-|TRBV18|TRBJ2-5|TRBD1
TGTGCCAGCTCACCATTTAACAGGGGGCAAGAGACCCAGTACTTC
CASSPFNRGQETQYF
>18|-|TRBV15|TRBJ2-1|TRBD2
TGTGCCACCAGCAGAACAACTTTGGGACTAGCGGGATGGGATGAGCAGTTCTTC
CATSRTTLGLAGWDEQFF
>19|-|TRBV6-1|TRBJ2-2|TRBD2
TGTGCCAGCAGTGAAAGGGTTTGGACTAGCGGGTTGAAGGCCGGGGAGCTGTTTTTT
CASSERVWTSGLKAGELFF
>11|-|TRBV27|TRBJ2-7|-
TGTGCCACACGACAGGGAGGCGAGCAGTACTTC
CATRQGGEQYF
>12|-|TRBV15|TRBJ2-3|-
TGTGCCACCAGCAGAGATTGGGGGGCGCAGTATTTT
CATSRDWGAQYF
>15|-|TRBV7-2|TRBJ2-5|TRBD1
TGTGCCAGCAGCTTAGCACGGGACAGGAAAGAGACCCAGTACTTC
CASSLARDRKETQYF
>14|-|TRBV19|TRBJ1-6|TRBD1
TGTGCCAGTAGTATATGGACAGGGGATTCACCCCTCCACTTT
CASSIWTGDSPLHF
>16|-|TRBV3-1/TRBV3-2|TRBJ1-2|TRBD1
TGTGCCAGCAGCCACCTTGGACAGGGGGGAAACTATGGCTACACCTTC
CASSHLGQGGNYGYTF
>15|-|TRBV9|TRBJ2-1|-
TGTGCCAGCAGCGTAGGACTTATCGGATACAATGAGCAGTTCTTC
CASSVGLIGYNEQFF
>15|-|TRBV11-3|TRBJ1-3|-
TGTGCCAGCAGTCGCGACGGGAACTCTGGAAACACCATATATTTT
CASSRDGNSGNTIYF
>16|-|TRBV7-9|TRBJ1-4|TRBD1
TGTGCCAGCAGCTTGGGACAGCTAACAACTAATGAAAAACTGTTTTTT
CASSLGQLTTNEKLFF
>14|-|TRBV25-1|TRBJ2-7|TRBD2
TGTGCCAGCAGTGAACTAGCGGGGTCCTACGAGCAGTACTTC
CASSELAGSYEQYF
>15|-|TRBV29-1|TRBJ2-7|TRBD1
TGCAGCGTTGAGGGTTGGACGGACAGGGGATACGAGCAGTACTTC
CSVEGWTDRGYEQYF
>15|-|TRBV5-1|TRBJ2-1|TRBD2
TGCGCCAGCAGCTTGGGAGCGGGGACGCACAATGAGCAGTTCTTC
CASSLGAGTHNEQFF
>16|-|TRBV28|TRBJ2-7|TRBD2
TGTGCCAGCTCCCCGCCCGCGGGCGGGAGCTCCTACGAGCAGTACTTC
CASSPPAGGSSYEQYF
>13|-|TRBV3-1/TRBV3-2|TRBJ1-1|-
TGTGCCAGCAGTTACGGAGGGAACACTGAAGCTTTCTTT
CASSYGGNTEAFF
>14|-|TRBV14|TRBJ1-2|TRBD1
TGTGCCAGCAGCCAAGATAGGGACAGGGCTGGCTACACCTTC
CASSQDRDRAGYTF
>12|-|TRBV5-5|TRBJ1-2|-
TGTGCCAGCAGCCTTGAGGACTATGGCTACACCTTC
CASSLEDYGYTF
>15|-|TRBV7-2|TRBJ1-2|-
TGTGCCAGCAGCTGGGGGGGGCAGGGAAACTATGGCTACACCTTC
CASSWGGQGNYGYTF
>12|-|TRBV6-5|TRBJ2-3|-
TGTGCCAGCAGGAGAAGCACAGATACGCAGTATTTT
CASRRSTDTQYF